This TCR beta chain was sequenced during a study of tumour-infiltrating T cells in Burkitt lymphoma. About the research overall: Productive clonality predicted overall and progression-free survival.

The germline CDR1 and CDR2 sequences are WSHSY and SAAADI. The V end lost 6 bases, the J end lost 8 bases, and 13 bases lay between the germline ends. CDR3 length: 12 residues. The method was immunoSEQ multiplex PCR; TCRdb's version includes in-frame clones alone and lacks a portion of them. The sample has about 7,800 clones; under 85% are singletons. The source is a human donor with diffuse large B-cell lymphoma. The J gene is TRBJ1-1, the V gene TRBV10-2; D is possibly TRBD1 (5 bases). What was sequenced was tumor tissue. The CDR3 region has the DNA TGCGCCAGCAGGAGAGGGGCAGGAGAAGCTTTCTTT. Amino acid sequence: CASRRGAGEAFF.